This T cell receptor beta chain was retrieved from a study of blood T cell repertoires in COVID-19. On the study more broadly: Samples of COVID-19 (acute and convalescent) were obtained from the United States, Italy and Spain.

Deletions cut 0 bases from V and 3 bases from J, with 15 bases between. CDR1 and CDR2 (germline): SGHNT, YYREEE (reference sequence). The CDR3 totals 17 residues. Produced via immunoSEQ multiplex PCR; TCRdb's table is partial and in-frame only. The sample lists 68,000 or so clones, about 82% occurring once. Sequenced sample: peripheral blood. The J gene is TRBJ2-2, the V gene TRBV5-4; D call uncertain. This TCR came from a man in his fifties or sixties with acute or convalescent COVID-19. The CDR3, as DNA: TGTGCCAGCAGCTTGGTCAAAGCAGCAGGCTACACCGGGGAGCTGTTTTTT. This translates into CASSLVKAAGYTGELFF.